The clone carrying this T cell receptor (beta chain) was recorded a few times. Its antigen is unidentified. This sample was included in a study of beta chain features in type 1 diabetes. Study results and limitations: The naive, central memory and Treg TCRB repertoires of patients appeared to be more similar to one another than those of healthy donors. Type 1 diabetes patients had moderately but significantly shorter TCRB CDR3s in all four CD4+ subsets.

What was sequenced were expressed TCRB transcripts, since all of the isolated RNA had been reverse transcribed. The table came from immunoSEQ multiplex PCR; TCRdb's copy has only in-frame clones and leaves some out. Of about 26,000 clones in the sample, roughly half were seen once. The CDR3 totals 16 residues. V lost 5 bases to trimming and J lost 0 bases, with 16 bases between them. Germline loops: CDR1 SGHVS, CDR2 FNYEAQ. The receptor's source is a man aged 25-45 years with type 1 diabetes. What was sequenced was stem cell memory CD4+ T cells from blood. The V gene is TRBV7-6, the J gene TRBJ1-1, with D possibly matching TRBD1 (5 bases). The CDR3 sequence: CASSPGGRRMNTEAFF. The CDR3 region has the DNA TGTGCCAGCAGCCCGGGGGGGAGAAGGATGAACACTGAAGCTTTCTTT.